This T cell receptor beta chain was recovered during a study of blood T cells in healthy people across ages. General observations from the study: Roughly linearly, TCR beta diversity per million T cells fell as age increased.

Germline values: CDR1 LGHNA, CDR2 YNFKEQ. V was pared by 4 bases and J by 1 base, with 13 bases between. The CDR3 is 15 residues long. In this sample, this clonotype turned up a few times. The target antigen is unknown. A J-beta primer mix and a sample-barcoded 5' primer were used in a second PCR of about 7 to 11 cycles. TCRdb re-called the 5' RACE reads through MiXCR, storing one row per CDR3 protein. This table holds 450,000 to 700,000 distinct CDR3 sequences, 27% found once. This chain uses TRBV4-2 with TRBJ1-1; the D is unclear. Sequencing input: blood. The receptor comes from a woman in her 70s in good health. The CDR3 region has the DNA TGTGCCAGCAGCCCTCGTTCTGGGCCGAACACTGAAGCTTTCTTT. It translates to CASSPRSGPNTEAFF.